This T cell receptor beta chain was profiled in a study of cytomegalovirus exposure and HLA in healthy donors. This clone turned up a few times. What it binds is not known. Germline V CDR1 and CDR2: SGHVS, FQNEAQ. The CDR3 consists of 12 residues. The V end was cut by 7 bases, the J end by 3 bases, with 9 bases between. Using immunoSEQ multiplex PCR, the repertoire was profiled, and TCRdb retains in-frame clones only, with some absent. Seen here are 200,000 to 300,000 clones, around 87% observed once, and the top ten hold roughly 1.2%. The study, taken as a whole, reports: Across donors, most TCRs were seen rarely, yet some public ones were widespread. Using the classifier, cytomegalovirus status was reportedly diagnosed with high specificity and sensitivity.

The chain carries TRBV7-8 and TRBJ1-1, with D possibly being TRBD1 (5 bases). The material sequenced was PBMCs. The receptor was derived from a woman in her twenties or thirties in good health and CMV-seropositive. The CDR3 reads CASNGAYTEAFF. CDR3 coding DNA: TGTGCCAGCAATGGGGCTTACACTGAAGCTTTCTTT. The full variable domain, rest sourced from reference TRBV7-8 and TRBJ1-1, is GAGVSQSPRYKVAKRGQDVALRCDPISGHVSLFWYQQALGQGPEFLTYFQNEAQLDKSGLPSDRFFAERPEGSVSTLKIQRTQQEDSAVYLCASNGAYTEAFFGQGTRLTVV.